This T cell receptor (beta chain) was sequenced for a study of T cell changes during pregnancy in multiple sclerosis. Assay: immunoSEQ multiplex PCR; the TCRdb copy retains only in-frame clones and omits some. The profile shows some 80,000 clones, roughly nine tenths of them singletons. The material sequenced was peripheral blood, taken before pregnancy. The receptor was isolated from a female donor with multiple sclerosis, enrolled in a pregnancy study.

The CDR3 sequence is CASRQGTGELFF. Written as DNA, the CDR3 is TGTGCCAGCAGGCAGGGAACCGGGGAGCTGTTTTTT. This chain joins TRBV9 and TRBJ2-2; D might be TRBD1 (5 bases). Trimming stripped 5 bases from V and 5 bases from J, with 7 bases between. Germline-derived CDR1 and CDR2 are SGDLS and YYNGEE. This CDR3 region has 12 residues.